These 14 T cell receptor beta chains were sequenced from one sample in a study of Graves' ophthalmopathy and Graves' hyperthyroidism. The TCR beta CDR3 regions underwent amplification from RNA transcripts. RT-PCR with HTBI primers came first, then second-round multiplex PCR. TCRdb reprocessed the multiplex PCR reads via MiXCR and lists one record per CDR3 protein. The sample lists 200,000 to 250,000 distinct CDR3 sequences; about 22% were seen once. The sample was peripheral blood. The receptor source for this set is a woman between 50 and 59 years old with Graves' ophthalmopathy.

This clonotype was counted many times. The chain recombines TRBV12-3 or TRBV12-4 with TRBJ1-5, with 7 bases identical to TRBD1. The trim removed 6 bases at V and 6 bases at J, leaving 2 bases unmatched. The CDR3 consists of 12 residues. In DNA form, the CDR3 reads TGTGCCAGCAGCGACAGGGTTCAGCCCCAGCATTTT. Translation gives CASSDRVQPQHF.

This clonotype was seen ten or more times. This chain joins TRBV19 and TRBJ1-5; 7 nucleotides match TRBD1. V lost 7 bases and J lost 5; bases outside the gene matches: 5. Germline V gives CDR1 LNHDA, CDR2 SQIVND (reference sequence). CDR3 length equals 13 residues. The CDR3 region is CASTTTGYQPQHF. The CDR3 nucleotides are TGTGCCAGTACCACGACAGGGTATCAGCCCCAGCATTTT.

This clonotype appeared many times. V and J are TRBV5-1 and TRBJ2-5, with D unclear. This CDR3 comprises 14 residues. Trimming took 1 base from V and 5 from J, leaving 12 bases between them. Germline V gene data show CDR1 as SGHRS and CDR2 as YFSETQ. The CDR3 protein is CASSLIPSRETQYF. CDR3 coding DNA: TGCGCCAGCAGCTTGATCCCCTCGAGGGAGACCCAGTACTTC.

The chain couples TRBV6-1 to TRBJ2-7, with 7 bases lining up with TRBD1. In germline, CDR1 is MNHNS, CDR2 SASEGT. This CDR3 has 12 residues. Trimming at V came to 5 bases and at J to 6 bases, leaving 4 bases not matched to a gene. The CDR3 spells CASSKRTGEQYF. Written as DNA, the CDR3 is TGTGCCAGCAGTAAGAGGACAGGCGAGCAGTACTTC.

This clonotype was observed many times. The CDR3 DNA reads as TGTGCCACCAGGTCACAGGGATATAGCAATCAGCCCCAGCATTTT. Protein product: CATRSQGYSNQPQHF. The chain links TRBV15 to TRBJ1-5, with a possible D match to TRBD1 (6 bases). Between the trimmed V and J ends, which lost 6 bases and 0 bases, there was a span of 12 bases. Germline CDR1 reads LNHNV; CDR2 reads YYDKDF (reference sequence). This CDR3 comprises 15 residues.

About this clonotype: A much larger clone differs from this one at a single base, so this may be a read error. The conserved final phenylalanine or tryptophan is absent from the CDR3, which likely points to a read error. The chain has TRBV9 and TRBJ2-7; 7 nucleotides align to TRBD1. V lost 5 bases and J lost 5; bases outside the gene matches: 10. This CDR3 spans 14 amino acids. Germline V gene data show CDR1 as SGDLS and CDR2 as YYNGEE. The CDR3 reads CASSFATGSDEQYL. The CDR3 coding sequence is TGTGCCAGCAGTTTTGCGACAGGGAGCGACGAGCAGTACCTC.

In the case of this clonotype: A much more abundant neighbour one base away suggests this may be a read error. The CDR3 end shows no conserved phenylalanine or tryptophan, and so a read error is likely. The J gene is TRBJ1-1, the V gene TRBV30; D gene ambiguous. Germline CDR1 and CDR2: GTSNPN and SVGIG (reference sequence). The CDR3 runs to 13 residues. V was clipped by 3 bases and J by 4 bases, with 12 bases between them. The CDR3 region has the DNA TGTGCCTGGAGACGTGGCTGGGGCACTGAAGCTTTCCTT. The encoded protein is CAWRRGWGTEAFL.

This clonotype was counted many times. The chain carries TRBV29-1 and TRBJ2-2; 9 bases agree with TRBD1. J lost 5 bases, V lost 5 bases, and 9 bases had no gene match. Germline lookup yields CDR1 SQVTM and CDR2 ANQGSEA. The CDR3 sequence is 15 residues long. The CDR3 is CSVRLTGGWTGELFF. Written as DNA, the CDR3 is TGCAGCGTTCGCCTAACAGGGGGCTGGACCGGGGAGCTGTTTTTT.

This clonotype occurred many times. As DNA, the CDR3 is TGTGCCACCAGCTCACTGACAGGGCACGGAAACACCATATATTTT. It codes for CATSSLTGHGNTIYF. The genes are TRBV15 and TRBJ1-3; the match to TRBD1 covers 7 bases. The CDR3 is 15 amino acids. The V gene's germline CDR1 is LNHNV and CDR2 YYDKDF (reference sequence). Germline trimming cut 5 bases from V and 4 bases from J; bases unmatched to any gene: 8.

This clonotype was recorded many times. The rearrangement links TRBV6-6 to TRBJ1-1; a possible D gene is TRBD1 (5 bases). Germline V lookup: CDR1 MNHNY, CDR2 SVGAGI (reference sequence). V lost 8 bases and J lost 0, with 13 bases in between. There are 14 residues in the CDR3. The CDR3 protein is CASRDRRMNTEAFF. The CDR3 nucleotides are TGTGCCAGCCGGGACCGACGAATGAACACTGAAGCTTTCTTT.

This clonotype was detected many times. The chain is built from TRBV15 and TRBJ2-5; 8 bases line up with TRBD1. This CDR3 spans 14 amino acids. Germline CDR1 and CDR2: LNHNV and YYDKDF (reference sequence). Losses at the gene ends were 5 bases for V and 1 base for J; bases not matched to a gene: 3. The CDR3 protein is CATSLDRAQETQYF. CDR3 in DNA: TGTGCCACCAGCCTGGACAGGGCCCAAGAGACCCAGTACTTC. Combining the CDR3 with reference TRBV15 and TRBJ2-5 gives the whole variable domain DAMVIQNPRYQVTQFGKPVTLSCSQTLNHNVMYWYQQKSSQAPKLLFHYYDKDFNNEADTPDNFQSRRPNTSFCFLDIRSPGLGDTAMYLCATSLDRAQETQYFGPGTRLLVL.

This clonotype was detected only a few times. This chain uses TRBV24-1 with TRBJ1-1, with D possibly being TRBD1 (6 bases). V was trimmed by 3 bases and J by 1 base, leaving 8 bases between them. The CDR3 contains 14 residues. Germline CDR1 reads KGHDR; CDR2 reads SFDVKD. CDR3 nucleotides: TGTGCCACCAGTGATCCGGGACAGAACACTGAAGCTTTCTTT. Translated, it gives CATSDPGQNTEAFF.

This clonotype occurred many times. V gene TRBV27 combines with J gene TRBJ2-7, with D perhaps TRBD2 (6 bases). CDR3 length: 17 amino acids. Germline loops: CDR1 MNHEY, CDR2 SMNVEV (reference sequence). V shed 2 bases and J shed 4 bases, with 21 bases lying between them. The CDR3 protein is CASSLRPFPAGGYEQYF. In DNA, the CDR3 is TGTGCCAGCAGTTTAAGGCCTTTCCCTGCTGGGGGGTACGAGCAGTACTTC.

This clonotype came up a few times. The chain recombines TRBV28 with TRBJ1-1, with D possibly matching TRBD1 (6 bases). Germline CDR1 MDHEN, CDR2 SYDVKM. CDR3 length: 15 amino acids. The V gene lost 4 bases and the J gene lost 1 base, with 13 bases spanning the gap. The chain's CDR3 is CASSYRDFGNTEAFF. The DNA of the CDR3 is TGTGCCAGCAGTTACAGGGATTTTGGGAACACTGAAGCTTTCTTT.